A single sample is the source of the 9 T cell receptor beta chains below, sequenced in a study of T cell clonality in common variable immunodeficiency. Libraries were prepared by immunoSEQ multiplex PCR; TCRdb keeps only in-frame clonotypes and omits some of them. Altogether some 39,000 clones were found in the sample, and no singletons occur. The specimen was peripheral blood mononuclear cells. These receptor sequences come from a person aged 18 to 70 in good health.

In this sample, this clone turned up a few times. Read sequence stops 3 residues before the CDR3 end, and the germline J gene provides the missing end. This sequence joins TRBV30 and TRBJ1-2; no clear D. The CDR3 is 13 residues long. CDR1 is GTSNPN, CDR2 SVGIG, per germline (reference sequence). The CDR3 loop is CAWSPGESYDYTF. The CDR3 bases that were read are TGTGCCTGGAGCCCCGGGGAATCCTACGAC.

Ten or more counts support this clone. The read terminates 3 residues before the CDR3 end, so the remaining end is supplied by the germline J gene. The chain links TRBV5-1 to TRBJ2-2, with D perhaps TRBD2 (5 bases). The CDR3 runs to 15 residues. Germline V lookup: CDR1 SGHRS, CDR2 YFSETQ. V lost 4 bases, J lost 0 bases, and 10 bases lay in between. The sequenced part of the CDR3 DNA is TGCGCCAGCAGCCCCCTAGCTACGAACACCGGGGAG. It specifies CASSPLATNTGE. The CDR3 as a whole reads CASSPLATNTGELFF.

This clone has ten or more counts. Sequencing ends 3 residues short of the CDR3 end; the germline J gene provides the rest. The chain uses TRBV12-3 or TRBV12-4 and TRBJ2-3; 12 bases match TRBD2. The CDR3 contains 16 residues. The V and J ends lost 1 base and 5 bases, in that order; junction bases with no gene match: 4. CDR3 in amino acids: CASSLGTSGMKDTQYF. Partial CDR3 DNA: TGTGCCAGCAGTTTAGGGACTAGCGGGATGAAAGATACG.

This clone appeared many times. The read finishes 3 residues shy of the CDR3 end, and the germline J gene is used to complete it. The V gene is TRBV5-8, the J gene TRBJ2-1; D is ambiguous. In germline, CDR1 is SGHTS, CDR2 YDEGEE. There are 15 residues in the CDR3. V was clipped by 3 bases and J by 0 bases, with 10 bases between them. CDR3 protein: CASSSTTSSYNEQFF. The covered CDR3 bases are TGTGCCAGCAGCTCCACAACGAGCTCCTACAATGAG.

For this clone: The CDR3 end is not reached by the read, which stops 3 residues before it; the germline J gene fills it in. This sequence joins TRBV7-9 and TRBJ1-3; D remains unclear. The CDR3 is made up of 13 amino acids. Germline V gene data show CDR1 as SEHNR and CDR2 as FQNEAQ (reference sequence). The ends were cut back, 11 bases at V and 5 bases at J, with 16 bases in the middle. CDR3 region: CAGTSLDRNTIYF. The covered CDR3 bases are TGTGCCGGAACATCCTTAGACAGAAACACC.

This clone was detected only a few times. The CDR3 is cut off 3 residues early in the read; its end comes from the germline J gene. Distinct nucleotide sequences in the sample also encode this CDR3. J is TRBJ2-7 and V is TRBV11-2; a possible D gene is TRBD2 (5 bases). V was clipped by 5 bases and J by 3 bases, with 11 bases between them. The CDR3 runs to 13 residues. The germline gives CDR1 SGHAT, CDR2 FQNNGV. The chain's CDR3 is CASSPLRGYEQYF. CDR3 bases read: TGTGCCAGCAGCCCGTTACGGGGCTACGAG.

This clone was seen at least ten times. Read sequence stops 3 residues before the CDR3 end, and the germline J gene provides the missing end. This chain links TRBV5-1 with TRBJ2-7; no clear D. The CDR3 is 15 amino acids. Germline V lookup: CDR1 SGHRS, CDR2 YFSETQ. Between the trimmed V and J ends, which lost 0 bases and 6 bases, there was a span of 16 bases. The sequenced part of the CDR3 DNA is TGCGCCAGCAGCTTGGAGGTGGCTCCTTCGGGCGAG. This translates into CASSLEVAPSGE. The full CDR3 is CASSLEVAPSGEQYF.

This clone was detected a few times. The DNA ends 3 residues before the CDR3 does, and the rest of the CDR3 is filled in from the germline J gene. V is TRBV19 and J is TRBJ2-2; possibly TRBD2 for D (6 bases). Trimming took 4 bases from V and 1 from J, leaving 19 bases between them. The CDR3 covers 18 residues. Looked up from germline, CDR1 is LNHDA and CDR2 is SQIVND (reference sequence). The CDR3 spells CASSKAILSGWNTGELFF. Partial CDR3 DNA: TGTGCCAGTAGTAAGGCCATCCTTAGCGGTTGGAACACCGGGGAG. The full variable domain, completed using reference TRBV19 and TRBJ2-2, is DGGITQSPKYLFRKEGQNVTLSCEQNLNHDAMYWYRQDPGQGLRLIYYSQIVNDFQKGDIAEGYSVSREKKESFPLTVTSAQKNPTAFYLCASSKAILSGWNTGELFFGEGSRLTVL.

The sample holds many counts of this clone. The read comes to an end 3 residues before the CDR3 does, leaving the germline J gene to fill in the end. The gene calls are TRBV5-1 and TRBJ2-1; D uncertain. V lost 0 bases, J lost 8 bases, and 15 bases lay in between. This CDR3 contains 15 residues. Germline CDR1 SGHRS, CDR2 YFSETQ. The CDR3: CASSLASPKGHEQFF. The CDR3 bases that were read are TGCGCCAGCAGCTTGGCCAGCCCCAAAGGGCATGAG.